The 13 T cell receptor beta chains listed next were all sequenced from one sample in a study of T cell clonality in common variable immunodeficiency. Findings of the study overall: In common variable immunodeficiency, TCR beta chains reportedly carried fewer deletions and N-nucleotide insertions.

Their recognized antigens are unknown. Profiling relied on immunoSEQ multiplex PCR, and the TCRdb table lists in-frame clones only, not all of them. This sample comprises around 30,000 clones, none seen once only. Sequenced input: peripheral blood mononuclear cells. These receptors came from a human donor with common variable immunodeficiency.

For this clone: The sequence runs out 3 residues before the end of the CDR3; the remainder is reconstructed from the germline J gene. V usage is TRBV6-2 or TRBV6-3 and J usage is TRBJ2-1; 11 positions agree with TRBD2. V lost 4 bases to trimming and J lost 5 bases; unmatched junction nucleotides: 10. The CDR3 is 17 amino acids. Germline V gene lookup returns CDR1 MNHEY and CDR2 SVGEGT. CDR3 amino acids: CASSFPWTSGRDNEQFF. Partial CDR3 DNA: TGTGCCAGCAGTTTCCCGTGGACTAGCGGGCGAGACAATGAG.

This clone was detected many times. From the germline J gene comes the end of the CDR3, since the read stops 3 residues before it. This chain uses TRBV7-3 with TRBJ2-1; a possible D gene is TRBD2 (6 bases). The ends were cut back, 6 bases at V and 7 bases at J, with 28 bases in the middle. This CDR3 is 18 amino acids long. From germline, CDR1 is SGHTA and CDR2 FQGTGA. Partial CDR3 DNA: TGTGCCAGCAGGTACAAAGGGGAATCGGGTCGCCGGGGGAATGAG. Translated: CASRYKGESGRRGNE. The entire CDR3 reads CASRYKGESGRRGNEQFF.

This clone was seen a few times. Read sequence stops 3 residues before the CDR3 end, and the germline J gene provides the missing end. The chain joins TRBV29-1 to TRBJ2-3, with D possibly being TRBD2 (6 bases). Looked up from germline, CDR1 is SQVTM and CDR2 is ANQGSEA. The CDR3 has 20 residues. V dropped 6 bases and J dropped 2 bases, with 33 bases sitting between them. Incomplete CDR3 DNA: TGCAGCGTGGTGTGGGGGGTTATCCTCCACCCTTCACAACTCACAGATACG. This encodes CSVVWGVILHPSQLTDT. The entire CDR3 protein reads CSVVWGVILHPSQLTDTQYF.

In the case of this clone: The read finishes 3 residues shy of the CDR3 end, and the germline J gene is used to complete it. The gene calls are TRBV19 and TRBJ1-1; D is unresolved. This CDR3 has 14 residues. V was clipped by 3 bases and J by 0 bases, with 8 bases between them. CDR1 is LNHDA, CDR2 SQIVND, per germline (reference sequence). The covered CDR3 bases are TGTGCCAGTAGTATTTGGGCCATGAACACTGAA. Translated, it gives CASSIWAMNTE. The complete CDR3 protein is CASSIWAMNTEAFF.

There are many counts of this clone. The sequence runs out 3 residues before the end of the CDR3; the remainder is reconstructed from the germline J gene. The chain is built from TRBV28 and TRBJ2-7, with D tentatively TRBD1 or TRBD2 (6 bases each). Per the germline V gene, CDR1 is MDHEN and CDR2 is SYDVKM. This CDR3 has 16 residues. V lost 7 bases and J lost 3, with 22 bases in between. CDR3 bases read: TGTGCCAGCACTTTTTTACAGGGAGGTCGAGACTACGAG. This encodes CASTFLQGGRDYE. The full CDR3 is CASTFLQGGRDYEQYF.

Details on this clone: Sequencing ends 3 residues short of the CDR3 end; the germline J gene provides the rest. The chain is built from TRBV19 and TRBJ2-7, with TRBD1 matching over 9 bases. The CDR3 covers 16 residues. Germline-derived CDR1 and CDR2 are LNHDA and SQIVND (reference sequence). The junction had 12 bases not matched to a gene; V was cut back by 4 bases and J by 5 bases. This CDR3 reads CASSKRKDRGKHEQYF. The DNA read from the CDR3 is TGTGCCAGTAGTAAAAGAAAGGACAGGGGCAAGCACGAG.

At least ten counts were recorded for this clone. The DNA ends 3 residues before the CDR3 does, and the rest of the CDR3 is filled in from the germline J gene. The rearrangement joins TRBV6-2 or TRBV6-3 to TRBJ2-7; TRBD2 agrees at 14 bases. V gave up 6 bases and J gave up 4 bases; unmatched junction bases: 2. Per germline, CDR1 MNHEY and CDR2 SVGEGT. CDR3 length: 14 amino acids. The chain's CDR3 is CASSRTSGRYEQYF. The sequenced CDR3 bases are TGTGCCAGCAGCCGGACTAGCGGGAGGTACGAG.

There are a few counts of this clone. The DNA ends 3 residues before the CDR3 does, and the rest of the CDR3 is filled in from the germline J gene. The V gene is TRBV7-3, the J gene TRBJ2-5, with TRBD1 matching 7 bases. The CDR3 contains 13 residues. Trimming took 5 bases from V and 2 from J; bases not matched to a gene: 2. Germline V CDR1 and CDR2: SGHTA, FQGTGA. CDR3 DNA, as far as it was read: TGTGCCAGCAGCAGGACAGGTCAAGAGACC. Translating gives CASSRTGQET. The CDR3 as a whole reads CASSRTGQETQYF.

This clone was observed many times. Read coverage stops 3 residues before the CDR3 terminus; the germline J gene supplies the remainder. The chain links TRBV7-8 to TRBJ1-4; D might be TRBD1 (6 bases). Looked up from germline, CDR1 is SGHVS and CDR2 is FQNEAQ. The CDR3 sequence is 17 residues long. V was pared by 5 bases and J by 0 bases, with 16 bases between. CDR3 bases read: TGTGCCAGCAGCAAGTACAGGGTGCTTGCAACTAATGAAAAA. Translating it yields CASSKYRVLATNEK. The CDR3, in full, reads CASSKYRVLATNEKLFF.

With respect to this clone: The read ends 3 residues before the CDR3 terminus; that terminus is restored from the germline J gene. The chain links TRBV7-9 to TRBJ2-7, with 10 bases fitting TRBD2. Looked up from germline, CDR1 is SEHNR and CDR2 is FQNEAQ (reference sequence). The CDR3 has 15 amino acids. V lost 1 base, J lost 5 bases, and 5 bases stayed unmatched. CDR3 bases read: TGTGCCAGCAGCTTAGGAGCGGGAGGGCCTAACGAG. Encoded protein: CASSLGAGGPNE. The CDR3, in full, reads CASSLGAGGPNEQYF.

This clone occurred many times. The CDR3 goes on 3 residues after the read ends, and that part is filled in from the germline J gene. The rearrangement joins TRBV29-1 to TRBJ1-1, with a tentative D call TRBD1 (5 bases). CDR3 length: 13 amino acids. Germline V gene data show CDR1 as SQVTM and CDR2 as ANQGSEA. Trimming pared 6 bases from V and 0 bases from J, leaving 11 bases between. The sequenced CDR3 bases are TGCAGCGTCGAACAGGCCATGAACACTGAA. This sequence encodes CSVEQAMNTE. The full-length CDR3 reads as CSVEQAMNTEAFF.

This clone was observed at least ten times. Coverage ceases 3 residues before the CDR3 finishes, and the germline J gene fills in the end. The V call is TRBV2, the J call TRBJ2-5; 12 bases agree with TRBD2. Trimming took 4 bases from V and 4 from J; bases not matched to a gene: 7. Germline V lookup: CDR1 SNHLY, CDR2 FYNNEI. The length of the CDR3 is 16 residues. This CDR3 reads CASSGLAGVGGETQYF. Incomplete CDR3 DNA: TGTGCCAGCAGTGGACTAGCGGGAGTAGGCGGAGAGACC.

This clone has a count of ten or more. Sequencing ends 3 residues short of the CDR3 end; the germline J gene provides the rest. The chain couples TRBV30 to TRBJ1-6; 7 bases align to TRBD1. This CDR3 has 14 residues. V was pared by 4 bases and J by 7 bases, with 7 bases of the junction left unmatched. Germline V gives CDR1 GTSNPN, CDR2 SVGIG (reference sequence). The sequenced part of the CDR3 DNA is TGTGCCTGGACGCCGGGACAGAGCAATTCACCC. This encodes CAWTPGQSNSP. The complete CDR3 sequence is CAWTPGQSNSPLHF.